Given below is one T cell receptor beta chain in context. Germline V CDR1 and CDR2: GTSNPN, SVGIG (reference sequence). CDR3 length equals 18 residues. V shed 0 bases and J shed 4 bases, with 21 bases lying between them. Sorting based on CD45RO/CCR7/CD25/CD127/CD95/CD27 separated CD4+ naive, central memory, regulatory and stem cell-like memory cells. Investigators reverse transcribed all isolated RNA, so they sequenced expressed TCRB transcripts. Reads for stem cell-like memory T cell samples averaged approximately 940,000. Profiled with immunoSEQ multiplex PCR; TCRdb holds only in-frame clones, not every one. Found here are approximately 100,000 clones, approximately 39% of them singletons; the top ten hold more than 0.06%. The record originates from a study of beta chain features in type 1 diabetes. Whole-study context: Cell yields, gender and age were similar in healthy donors and patients.

Material: stem cell memory CD4+ T cells from blood. This chain uses TRBV30 with TRBJ1-4; TRBD1 might be the D (6 bases). This TCR was recovered from a woman between 18 and 30 years old in good health. CDR3 in DNA: TGTGCCTGGAGTGTACCCCCGGGACACCTCATCGGTAATGAAAAACTGTTTTTT. Protein product: CAWSVPPGHLIGNEKLFF.